The entry that follows covers one TCR beta chain sequence. This clonotype was detected once. No antigen is known for it. Base quality data are lacking; no much larger clone is found one base away. The junction shows trimming of 1 base on V and 8 bases on J, plus 3 bases between the germline ends. The CDR3, cysteine through phenylalanine, is 11 amino acids long. Of all the DNA, just the CDR3 is kept, 33 bases in frame from base 1. Reading the germline V gene gives CDR1 MGHDK and CDR2 SYGVNS. Donors were 40 or so systemically healthy Caucasian individuals from Russia aged roughly 6 to 95 years. Each donor gave 8 to 10 milliliters of peripheral blood, drawn into EDTA-treated Vacutainer tubes. PBMCs were isolated by Ficoll-Paque density-gradient centrifugation, with at least 7 million obtained per sample. Trizol reagent was used to extract total RNA from PBMCs, with at least 5.5 micrograms per sample. The percentages of naive CD45RAhigh/CD27high T cells were determined by flow cytometry on a PBMC aliquot from every donor.

The library was built by means of 5' RACE. For sequencing, an Illumina HiSeq 2500 was employed. A second PCR of about 6 to 11 cycles was performed with a sample-barcoded 5' primer and a J-beta primer mix. Each TCR beta cDNA molecule received a unique molecular identifier from a template-switch 5' adaptor carrying 12 random nucleotides. At least 3 million CDR3-containing paired-end reads were obtained from each sample. First-strand cDNA was synthesized from all RNA with the Mint cDNA synthesis kit, primed by a TRBC-specific oligonucleotide. After uracil-DNA glycosylase treatment, a first 18-cycle PCR used universal primers M1SS and BC2_uni_R on all cDNA. Per the authors' processing: For normalization, 1 million high-quality reads were randomly selected from each sample, with every read carrying a distinct molecular identifier. Reads sharing molecular identifiers were discarded rather than binned into consensus sequences. MiTCR, set to a Q25 quality threshold and the strictest error-elimination algorithm, was used for CDR3 identification, clonotype clustering and error correction. A nonparametric unseen species model using Euler transformation provided a lower-bound estimate of total TCR beta diversity. TCRdb cleaned the public reads at Q25 with fastp, built clones with MiXCR and kept in-frame beta chains. When rows share a CDR3 protein, they turn into one entry using the most common DNA and genes. The V and J calls shown here were made by TCRdb, not taken from the authors' results. Within this sample are about a million distinct CDR3 sequences, with roughly 51% of them counted one time only. The ten most abundant clones make up about a fifth of the sample.

This sample stems from a study of blood T cells in healthy people across ages (dated by TCRdb to the mid-2010s). General notes on the study: In model experiments, template switching captured about one uniquely barcoded TCR beta cDNA molecule for every two T cells. Using deep sequencing normalized with unique cDNA molecular identifiers, the study measured how TCR beta repertoire diversity changes with age. To avoid experimental bias, donors of different ages were spread randomly across the sequencing lanes. The study analyzed two additional independent replicas of 1 million unique cDNA reads from the same blood draw for two donors, one aged 18 to 30 and one aged 80 or older. Four age groups were formed from the donors: young (average approximately 15 years), middle-aged (around 39), aged (roughly 58) and long-lived (around 82). The study at large found these results: Because the CMV infection status of the donors was unknown, age-related changes in expanded clonotypes may potentially have been confounded. Compared with the aged group, the long-lived group had more naive CD4+ T cells, fewer expanded clones and increased TCR diversity, suggesting age selection. Observed TCR beta diversity per million T cells fell roughly linearly with age, and a significant reduction was already apparent by age about 43. Estimates of total diversity based on one million sequenced T cells were considered lower bounds and underestimates. A strong correlation was found between observed TCR beta diversity and the percentage of naive T cells measured by flow cytometry. Conclusive comparison of naive and antigen-experienced compartments was prevented by the profiling of bulk unsorted PBMCs.

Sequencing was carried out using blood. This clonotype originated in a woman in her fifties or sixties in good health. The rearrangement joined TRBV25-1 to TRBJ2-1; no confident D gene assignment can be made. The CDR3 region: CASSESDEQFF. In nucleotides, the sequence is TGTGCCAGCAGTGAATCGGATGAGCAGTTCTTC.